The rows below give T cell receptor beta chains drawn from one sample of a study of T cells in Graves' hyperthyroidism and ophthalmopathy. TCRdb analysed the multiplex PCR reads with MiXCR anew, one entry per CDR3 protein. The table has hundreds of thousands of distinct CDR3 sequences, approximately 20% seen once; the top ten hold roughly 50%. Source material: blood. These receptors were taken from a man aged 40-49 years with Graves' ophthalmopathy. Both conserved end residues are part of each CDR3. Fields, in order: V gene, D gene, CDR3 length, J gene, CDR3 protein. A D gene is named only where the DNA matches it firmly.

>TRBV7-3|TRBD2|16|TRBJ2-3
CASSLTRTSGTDTQYF
>TRBV19|.|14|TRBJ1-2
CASSIGTGPRRYTF
>TRBV5-1|.|14|TRBJ2-3
CASRVADRTDTQYF
>TRBV20-1|.|14|TRBJ2-3
CSATPLSEADTQYF
>TRBV5-1|.|10|TRBJ1-4
CASSLDKLFF
>TRBV27|.|14|TRBJ2-3
CASSLSTDTDTQYF
>TRBV6-1|.|12|TRBJ2-2
CASSHRIGELFF
>TRBV29-1|TRBD1|11|TRBJ1-1
CSVPVQGATFF
>TRBV2|.|15|TRBJ1-5
CASNQQGSGNQPQHF
>TRBV15|.|13|TRBJ2-5
CATSREGKETQYF
>TRBV3-1|.|13|TRBJ2-5
CASSQDQWETQYF
>TRBV24-1|.|15|TRBJ2-1
CATSETGKQRGGQFF
>TRBV7-9|TRBD1|13|TRBJ2-7
CASSPDRDYEQYF
>TRBV12-3/TRBV12-4|.|13|TRBJ2-4
CASSSRLRNIQYF
>TRBV7-9|TRBD2|15|TRBJ2-2
CASSSRAGLNGELFF
>TRBV28|TRBD1|13|TRBJ2-3
CASSSSQGDTQYF
>TRBV20-1|.|15|TRBJ2-1
CSARVLGHWGNEQFF
>TRBV5-1|TRBD1|15|TRBJ1-1
CASSQTGGSNTEAFF
>TRBV11-2|.|14|TRBJ2-5
CASSPSRGQETQYF
>TRBV7-9|.|13|TRBJ2-5
CASSYGTFETQYF
>TRBV30|.|14|TRBJ1-2
CAWSLGRGTYGYTF
>TRBV15|.|17|TRBJ1-5
CATSRGGKGTHNQPQHF
>TRBV6-1|TRBD1|14|TRBJ2-7
CASSAWDSSYEQYF
>TRBV7-9|.|15|TRBJ1-2
CASSPSLGGGYGYTF
>TRBV28|.|13|TRBJ2-7
CASSLLAPYEQYF
>TRBV6-2/TRBV6-3|TRBD2|16|TRBJ2-3
CASSQRLAGDTDTQYF
>TRBV5-1|.|14|TRBJ1-1
CASSAGAGNTEAFF
>TRBV11-1|TRBD2|17|TRBJ2-3
CASSHSRTSGSLDTQYF
>TRBV25-1|.|15|TRBJ2-7
CASSDRGINPYEQYF
>TRBV15|TRBD1|20|TRBJ2-7
CATSRDTLIGDRGRRYEQYF
>TRBV7-2|TRBD1|15|TRBJ2-1
CASSLAGQVFNEQFF
>TRBV28|.|11|TRBJ2-5
CASSSKEAQYF
>TRBV18|.|17|TRBJ1-6
CASSQLIADEGNSPLHF
>TRBV7-8|.|14|TRBJ1-4
CASSLRWGDEKLFF
>TRBV6-1|TRBD1|15|TRBJ2-7
CASSTRTGFLYEQYF
>TRBV12-3/TRBV12-4|TRBD1|15|TRBJ1-5
CASSLRGQGDQPQHF
>TRBV6-1|.|11|TRBJ1-2
CASCKGGGYTF
>TRBV12-3/TRBV12-4|.|14|TRBJ2-3
CASSSPPEDRTQYF
>TRBV7-9|.|15|TRBJ1-5
CASSLAGGLNQPQHF
>TRBV4-3|.|15|TRBJ1-2
CASSQDNSGVYGYTF
>TRBV14|.|15|TRBJ2-7
CASSTLTGWGNEQYF
>TRBV6-1|.|11|TRBJ2-7
CASEILDEQYF
>TRBV7-6|.|15|TRBJ2-1
CASSMALGGSNEQFF
>TRBV7-2|.|14|TRBJ2-2
CASSFTRADPRLFF
>TRBV12-3/TRBV12-4|.|15|TRBJ2-1
CASSLDRRSGNEQFF
>TRBV7-2|.|14|TRBJ1-1
CASSLNRVNTEAFF
>TRBV7-8|.|14|TRBJ2-2
CASSFSGVAGELFF
>TRBV7-6|.|15|TRBJ2-5
CASSLAADGQETQYF
>TRBV10-3|.|18|TRBJ2-6
CAISESPTGLSGANVLTF